This is a list of T cell receptor beta chains from one sample in a study of cytomegalovirus exposure and HLA in healthy donors. Method: immunoSEQ multiplex PCR; TCRdb's copy keeps in-frame clones and lacks some. This sample carries approximately 110,000 clones, about three quarters of them seen once, and the ten largest clones take approximately 5.6%. The sequenced sample consisted of PBMCs. The receptor source for this set is a male donor in good health and CMV-seronegative. CDR3s leave out the opening cysteine and the closing phenylalanine or tryptophan.

V,J,CDR3
TRBV2,TRBJ1-2,ASSEAGLGAPGYT
TRBV5-4,TRBJ2-3,ASSFPAGPTDTQY
TRBV6-5,TRBJ1-2,ATVPTGGDYGYT
TRBV7-2,TRBJ2-1,ASSLASRVNEQF
TRBV5-1,TRBJ2-7,ASSSTSGSYEQY
TRBV27,TRBJ2-3,ASSSNVRTSGIPDTQY
TRBV30,TRBJ2-5,AWSVWSGIYQETQY
TRBV7-2,TRBJ2-3,ASSLGGFTDTQY
TRBV5-5,TRBJ1-2,ASSLEPYGYT
TRBV28,TRBJ1-1,ASSFAGGVLVNTEAF
TRBV2,TRBJ1-3,ASSDTGGANTIY
TRBV5-4,TRBJ2-3,ASSRGSWGDTQY
TRBV27,TRBJ1-5,ASSLVGASNQPQH
TRBV27,TRBJ2-7,ASTLTAGPYEQY
TRBV6-5,TRBJ1-6,ASSFPTGTGNSPLH
TRBV28,TRBJ1-2,ASLRTGRPNYGYT
TRBV7-9,TRBJ1-5,ASSSSTGNQPQH
TRBV28,TRBJ1-2,ATRGSYGYT
TRBV5-6,TRBJ1-4,ASSLTTAGNEKLF
TRBV25-1,TRBJ2-1,ARRDRGPPSSNEQF
TRBV4-3,TRBJ2-7,ASSQDRVRHEQY
TRBV2,TRBJ1-5,ASSEGLRGQGAYSNQPQH
TRBV5-1,TRBJ2-2,ASSLAGGNTGELF
TRBV27,TRBJ2-7,ASIGAGGIYEQY
TRBV5-6,TRBJ2-3,ASSPDRLAPSTDTQY